This TCR beta chain was found in a study of blood T cells in healthy people across ages. PCR was performed a second time for about 7 to 12 cycles using a sample-barcoded 5' primer and a J-beta primer mix. TCRdb re-called the 5' RACE reads through MiXCR, storing one row per CDR3 protein. In the table there are about 830,000 distinct CDR3 sequences, about 62% of which are singletons. The ends were cut back, 4 bases at V and 5 bases at J, with 17 bases in the middle. Germline V gene lookup returns CDR1 LGHNA and CDR2 YNFKEQ. The CDR3 has 16 amino acids. V usage is TRBV4-2 and J usage is TRBJ2-2; D is possibly TRBD2 (5 bases). Sequenced sample: blood. The TCR originated in a man younger than 40 in good health. In nucleotides, the CDR3 is TGTGCCAGCAGCCGACTACCCTCTCCAGGAACCGGGGAGCTGTTTTTT. Residues: CASSRLPSPGTGELFF.